These 24 T cell receptor beta chains were all obtained from the same sample, sequenced in a study of identical twins. MiXCR, run by TCRdb on the 5' RACE reads, gives a single entry per CDR3 protein. The sample has 350,000 to 500,000 distinct CDR3 sequences; about 18% are singletons. Sequenced input: naive T cells sorted from blood. The source of these receptors is a man aged 50 or older in good health.

This clonotype was recorded at least ten times. The V gene is TRBV20-1, the J gene TRBJ1-2, with TRBD1 identical over 8 bases. V shed 6 bases, J shed 3 bases, and the junction held 9 bases outside the gene matches. Germline V gives CDR1 DFQATT, CDR2 SNEGSKA (reference sequence). The CDR3 extends over 14 amino acids. The CDR3 protein is CSARSETGDYGYTF. The CDR3 region has the DNA TGCAGTGCCAGGAGTGAGACAGGGGACTATGGCTACACCTTC.

Turning to this clonotype: The CDR3 does not end in the conserved phenylalanine or tryptophan, so this is likely a read error. CDR3 region: CSARRGAGANVLTL. The CDR3 coding sequence is TGCAGTGCTAGGCGGGGGGCTGGGGCCAACGTCCTGACTTTG. The J gene is TRBJ2-6, the V gene TRBV20-1; 8 positions match TRBD2. Germline CDR1 and CDR2: DFQATT and SNEGSKA (reference sequence). The CDR3 length is 14 residues. Trimming removed 3 bases from V and 2 bases from J; junction bases left unmatched: 0.

This clonotype has a count of ten or more. The J gene is TRBJ2-1, the V gene TRBV5-1; D is unresolved. Looked up from germline, CDR1 is SGHRS and CDR2 is YFSETQ. This CDR3 contains 13 residues. V dropped 7 bases and J dropped 0 bases, with 8 bases sitting between them. The CDR3 sequence is CASQQSSYNEQFF. DNA of the CDR3: TGCGCCAGCCAGCAGAGCTCCTACAATGAGCAGTTCTTC.

A few counts support this clonotype. The V call is TRBV7-8, the J call TRBJ2-5; tentatively, D is TRBD1 (5 bases). The CDR3 spans 15 residues. Trimming cost V 3 bases and J 8 bases, with 19 bases left between them. Germline lookup yields CDR1 SGHVS and CDR2 FQNEAQ. CDR3 amino acids: CASSLGVAGSETQYF. DNA for the CDR3: TGTGCCAGCAGCTTGGGCGTGGCAGGGTCGGAAACCCAGTACTTC.

The rearrangement links TRBV7-8 to TRBJ2-3; 9 nucleotides line up with TRBD1. Trimming took 8 bases from V and 4 from J; bases not matched to a gene: 16. CDR3 length: 17 residues. Germline CDR1 and CDR2: SGHVS and FQNEAQ. In nucleotides, the CDR3 is TGTGCCAGCGTCTCCAGACCCGGGACAGGGAATCCAGATACGCAGTATTTT. This sequence encodes CASVSRPGTGNPDTQYF.

The CDR3 DNA follows: TGTGCCAGCAGCCATAGTAGCGGGAGGGACACAGATACGCAGTATTTT. This gives the protein CASSHSSGRDTDTQYF. V usage is TRBV4-2 and J usage is TRBJ2-3; 11 bases map to TRBD2. The junction had 4 bases not matched to a gene; V was cut back by 3 bases and J by 2 bases. Germline CDR1 LGHNA, CDR2 YNFKEQ. The length of the CDR3 is 16 residues.

The chain couples TRBV4-3 to TRBJ2-1; unclear D gene. The V gene's germline CDR1 is LGHNA and CDR2 YSLEER. V lost 2 bases, J lost 0 bases, and 8 bases lay in between. The CDR3 contains 15 residues. The CDR3 coding sequence is TGCGCCAGCAGCCAAAGCCCAGACTCCTACAATGAGCAGTTCTTC. This encodes CASSQSPDSYNEQFF.

In this sample, this clonotype turned up a few times. The chain recombines TRBV18 with TRBJ2-7; possible D gene TRBD1, 6 bases. Trimming took 0 bases from V and 2 from J, leaving 11 bases between them. The CDR3 has 15 residues. Germline CDR1 KGHSH, CDR2 LQKENI. CDR3 in amino acids: CASSPPFWTAYEQYF. The CDR3 DNA is TGTGCCAGCTCACCACCTTTTTGGACAGCCTACGAGCAGTACTTC.

This clonotype was seen many times. The chain recombines TRBV7-2 with TRBJ1-4, with D uncertain. The V gene's germline CDR1 is SGHTA and CDR2 FQGNSA. CDR3 size: 15 residues. Between the trimmed V and J ends, which lost 1 base and 0 bases, there was a span of 6 bases. The CDR3 loop is CASSLGETTNEKLFF. The DNA for the CDR3 is TGTGCCAGCAGCTTAGGGGAGACAACTAATGAAAAACTGTTTTTT.

This clonotype was recorded a few times. V and J are TRBV12-3 or TRBV12-4 and TRBJ2-3; TRBD2 agrees at 14 bases. The CDR3 contains 18 residues. After removal of 2 bases from V and 4 bases from J, the junction contained 8 bases not matched to a gene. CDR3 sequence: CASSLMGTSGRRADTQYF. The CDR3 DNA follows: TGTGCCAGCAGTTTAATGGGGACTAGCGGGAGAAGGGCAGATACGCAGTATTTT.

This clonotype was counted many times. This rearrangement joins TRBV12-3 or TRBV12-4 to TRBJ1-2; tentative D call: TRBD1 (5 bases). The CDR3 has 16 amino acids. The V end lost 3 bases, the J end lost 3 bases, and 17 bases lay between the germline ends. The CDR3 loop is CASSFRDSTRDYGYTF. The CDR3, as DNA: TGTGCCAGCAGTTTCAGGGACTCCACCCGAGACTATGGCTACACCTTC.

This clonotype has at least ten counts. V is TRBV18 and J is TRBJ1-1; TRBD1 might be the D (6 bases). From germline, CDR1 is KGHSH and CDR2 LQKENI. Trimming took 4 bases from V and 0 from J, leaving 9 bases between them. There are 14 residues in the CDR3. The CDR3 loop reads CASSRQDMNTEAFF. The CDR3 coding sequence is TGTGCCAGCTCACGACAGGATATGAACACTGAAGCTTTCTTT.

This clonotype was found many times. The V gene is TRBV7-8, the J gene TRBJ2-7; no definite D call. From germline, CDR1 is SGHVS and CDR2 FQNEAQ. The CDR3 length is 13 residues. V was shortened by 2 bases and J by 1 base, with 6 bases between the two germline ends. Here the CDR3 DNA reads TGTGCCAGCAGCTTAATGGTGTCCTACGAGCAGTACTTC. It encodes CASSLMVSYEQYF. Drawing the rest from reference TRBV7-8 and TRBJ2-7, the complete variable domain is GAGVSQSPRYKVAKRGQDVALRCDPISGHVSLFWYQQALGQGPEFLTYFQNEAQLDKSGLPSDRFFAERPEGSVSTLKIQRTQQEDSAVYLCASSLMVSYEQYFGPGTRLTVT.

This clonotype was seen just once. This clone may be a read error of a much larger clone one base away. The chain links TRBV20-1 to TRBJ2-3; TRBD2 is a possible D gene (5 bases). From germline, CDR1 is DFQATT and CDR2 SNEGSKA (reference sequence). This CDR3 has 14 residues. CDR3 amino acids: CSARRGPSTDAQYF. The CDR3, as DNA: TGCAGTGCTAGAAGAGGGCCTAGCACAGATGCGCAGTATTTT.

This clonotype has ten or more counts. This chain connects TRBV20-1 to TRBJ2-3, with TRBD2 matching over 9 bases. The CDR3 runs 17 residues. V lost 3 bases and J lost 2; bases outside the gene matches: 12. Germline lookup yields CDR1 DFQATT and CDR2 SNEGSKA (reference sequence). This CDR3 reads CSASNRLADVNTDTQYF. The CDR3, as DNA: TGCAGTGCTAGTAATCGACTAGCGGACGTCAACACAGATACGCAGTATTTT.

The rearrangement joins TRBV5-5 to TRBJ1-5; D is possibly TRBD1 (6 bases). V was pared by 3 bases and J by 3 bases, with 10 bases between. CDR3 length: 14 amino acids. Germline-derived CDR1 and CDR2 are SGHKS and YYEKEE (reference sequence). The CDR3 DNA is TGTGCCAGCAGCTCAGGACAGCTCAATCAGCCCCAGCATTTT. Protein product: CASSSGQLNQPQHF.

The chain recombines TRBV2 with TRBJ2-3; D not resolved. Germline V CDR1 and CDR2: SNHLY, FYNNEI. The CDR3 length is 14 residues. Trimming pared 2 bases from V and 1 base from J, leaving 7 bases between. The CDR3 protein is CASSESARTDTQYF. Written as DNA, the CDR3 is TGTGCCAGCAGTGAATCGGCTCGCACAGATACGCAGTATTTT.

Here the CDR3 reads CASSLRDRGIYEQYF. CDR3 in DNA: TGTGCCAGCAGCCTCCGGGACAGGGGGATCTACGAGCAGTACTTC. The chain links TRBV5-5 to TRBJ2-7, with 11 bases lining up with TRBD1. This CDR3 is 15 amino acids long. V was clipped by 4 bases and J by 3 bases; unmatched bases: 6. The germline V gene has CDR1 SGHKS and CDR2 YYEKEE (reference sequence). Supplemented by reference TRBV5-5 and TRBJ2-7, the full variable domain reads DAGVTQSPTHLIKTRGQQVTLRCSPISGHKSVSWYQQVLGQGPQFIFQYYEKEERGRGNFPDRFSARQFPNYSSELNVNALLLGDSALYLCASSLRDRGIYEQYFGPGTRLTVT.

This clonotype was observed a handful of times. V usage is TRBV20-1 and J usage is TRBJ2-7; D not certain. The V end was cut by 0 bases, the J end by 0 bases, with 12 bases between. Germline V lookup: CDR1 DFQATT, CDR2 SNEGSKA (reference sequence). This CDR3 contains 15 residues. The CDR3 region is CSARDPSRTSYEQYF. Written as DNA, the CDR3 is TGCAGTGCTAGAGATCCGTCCAGGACCTCCTACGAGCAGTACTTC.

This clonotype has only a few counts. The gene calls are TRBV28 and TRBJ2-7; 8 bases line up with TRBD2. Trimming removed 8 bases from V and 5 bases from J; junction bases left unmatched: 11. From germline, CDR1 is MDHEN and CDR2 SYDVKM. CDR3 length: 14 amino acids. The CDR3 is CASARTGTSNEQYF. DNA for the CDR3: TGTGCCAGCGCGCGTACCGGGACTAGTAACGAGCAGTACTTC.

The gene calls are TRBV7-2 and TRBJ2-7; TRBD1 agrees at 7 bases. The CDR3 has 14 residues. J gave up 5 bases and V 8 bases, and 12 bases lay outside the gene matches. Germline V gene data show CDR1 as SGHTA and CDR2 as FQGNSA. The CDR3 DNA reads TGTGCCAGCGGTATTCCGGGACAGCCCCACGAGCAGTACTTC. It encodes CASGIPGQPHEQYF.

This clonotype was recorded a few times. The chain employs TRBV4-1 and TRBJ2-7; D call uncertain. Germline CDR1 MGHRA, CDR2 YSYEKL. V was clipped by 0 bases and J by 7 bases, with 16 bases between them. The CDR3 totals 15 residues. CDR3 loop: CASSQDNFRFGEQYF. As DNA, the CDR3 is TGCGCCAGCAGCCAAGATAATTTCCGATTTGGGGAGCAGTACTTC.

This clonotype turned up a few times. This rearrangement joins TRBV4-1 to TRBJ2-7, with D perhaps TRBD1 or TRBD2 (5 bases each). This CDR3 has 14 residues. The germline V and J ends were trimmed by 8 bases and 4 bases, with 18 bases remaining between them. CDR1 and CDR2 from the germline V gene are MGHRA and YSYEKL. CDR3 in DNA: TGCGCCAGCGCGAAGGTGGGGGATTCTTACGAGCAGTACTTC. This codes for CASAKVGDSYEQYF.

This clonotype was observed at least ten times. The rearrangement uses TRBV6-5 and TRBJ1-5; D might be TRBD1 (6 bases). The CDR3 runs 16 residues. Trimming removed 0 bases from V and 3 bases from J, with 12 bases in between. Germline V gives CDR1 MNHEY, CDR2 SVGAGI. CDR3 in DNA: TGTGCCAGCAGTTACTCGACAGGCAGGGACAATCAGCCCCAGCATTTT. Translating it yields CASSYSTGRDNQPQHF.